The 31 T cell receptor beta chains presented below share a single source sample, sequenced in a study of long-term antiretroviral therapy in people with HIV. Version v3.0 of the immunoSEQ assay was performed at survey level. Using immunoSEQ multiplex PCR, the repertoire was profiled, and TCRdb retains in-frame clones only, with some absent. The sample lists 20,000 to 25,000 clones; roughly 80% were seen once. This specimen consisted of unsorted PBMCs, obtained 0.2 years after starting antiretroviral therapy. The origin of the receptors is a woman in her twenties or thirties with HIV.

The CDR3 spells CASSPPGRVTNTGELFF. CDR3 sequence (DNA): TGTGCCAGCTCACCACCCGGCAGGGTCACGAACACCGGGGAGCTGTTTTTT. V usage is TRBV18 and J usage is TRBJ2-2, with a weak D call TRBD1 (5 bases). With 0 bases removed from V and 0 bases from J, the gap between germline ends came to 11 bases. This CDR3 spans 17 amino acids. Germline CDR1 is KGHSH and CDR2 is LQKENI. Together with reference TRBV18 and TRBJ2-2, the CDR3 gives the full variable domain: NAGVMQNPRHLVRRRGQEARLRCSPMKGHSHVYWYRQLPEEGLKFMVYLQKENIIDESGMPKERFSAEFPKEGPSILRIQQVVRGDSAAYFCASSPPGRVTNTGELFFGEGSRLTVL.

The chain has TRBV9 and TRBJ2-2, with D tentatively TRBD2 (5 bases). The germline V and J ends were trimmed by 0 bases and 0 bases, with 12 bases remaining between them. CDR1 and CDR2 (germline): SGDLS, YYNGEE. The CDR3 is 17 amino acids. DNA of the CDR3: TGTGCCAGCAGCGTAGAACAGCGGAGCTCGAACACCGGGGAGCTGTTTTTT. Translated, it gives CASSVEQRSSNTGELFF. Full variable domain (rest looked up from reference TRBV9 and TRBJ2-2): DSGVTQTPKHLITATGQRVTLRCSPRSGDLSVYWYQQSLDQGLQFLIQYYNGEERAKGNILERFSAQQFPDLHSELNLSSLELGDSALYFCASSVEQRSSNTGELFFGEGSRLTVL.

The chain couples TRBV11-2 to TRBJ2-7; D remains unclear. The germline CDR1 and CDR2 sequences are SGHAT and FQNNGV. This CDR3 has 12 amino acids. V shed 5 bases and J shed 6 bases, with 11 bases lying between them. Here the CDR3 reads CASSPNVGEQYF. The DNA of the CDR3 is TGTGCCAGCAGCCCAAACGTGGGCGAGCAGTACTTC.

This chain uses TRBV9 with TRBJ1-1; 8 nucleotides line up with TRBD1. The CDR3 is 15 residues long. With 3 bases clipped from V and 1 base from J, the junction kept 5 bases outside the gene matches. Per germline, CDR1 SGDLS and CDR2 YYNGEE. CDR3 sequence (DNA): TGTGCCAGCAGCGCCCGAGGACAGGGGAACACTGAAGCTTTCTTT. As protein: CASSARGQGNTEAFF.

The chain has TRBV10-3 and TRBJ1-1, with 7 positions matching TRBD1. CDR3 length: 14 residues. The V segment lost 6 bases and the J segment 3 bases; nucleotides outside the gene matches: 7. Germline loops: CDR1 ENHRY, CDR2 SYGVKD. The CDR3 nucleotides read TGTGCCATCAGCGTACAGGGGAGGGACACTGAAGCTTTCTTT. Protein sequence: CAISVQGRDTEAFF.

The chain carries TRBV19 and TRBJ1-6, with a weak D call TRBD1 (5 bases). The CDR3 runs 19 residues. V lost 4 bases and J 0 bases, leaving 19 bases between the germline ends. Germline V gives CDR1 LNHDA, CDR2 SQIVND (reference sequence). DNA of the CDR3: TGTGCCAGTAGTACTACCATTCCGGGACTGAGCTCCTATAATTCACCCCTCCACTTT. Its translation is CASSTTIPGLSSYNSPLHF.

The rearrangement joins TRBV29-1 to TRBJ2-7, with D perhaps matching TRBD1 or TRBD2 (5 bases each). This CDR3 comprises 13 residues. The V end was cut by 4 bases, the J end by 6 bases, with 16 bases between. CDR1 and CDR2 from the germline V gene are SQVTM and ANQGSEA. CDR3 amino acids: CSVGTGPAAEQYF. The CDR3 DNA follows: TGCAGCGTTGGGACGGGACCTGCCGCCGAGCAGTACTTC.

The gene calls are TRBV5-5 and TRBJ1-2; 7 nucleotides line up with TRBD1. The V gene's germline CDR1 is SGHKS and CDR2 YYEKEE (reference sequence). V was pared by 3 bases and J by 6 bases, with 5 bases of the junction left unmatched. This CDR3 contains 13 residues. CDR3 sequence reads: CASSSQGVNGYTF. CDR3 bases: TGTGCCAGCAGCTCGCAGGGGGTCAATGGCTACACCTTC.

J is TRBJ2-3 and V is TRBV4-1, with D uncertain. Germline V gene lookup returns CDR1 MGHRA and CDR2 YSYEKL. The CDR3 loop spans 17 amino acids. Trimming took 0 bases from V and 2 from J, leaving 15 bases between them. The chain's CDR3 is CASSQEPRTPHTDTQYF. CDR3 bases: TGCGCCAGCAGCCAAGAACCTAGGACCCCTCACACAGATACGCAGTATTTT.

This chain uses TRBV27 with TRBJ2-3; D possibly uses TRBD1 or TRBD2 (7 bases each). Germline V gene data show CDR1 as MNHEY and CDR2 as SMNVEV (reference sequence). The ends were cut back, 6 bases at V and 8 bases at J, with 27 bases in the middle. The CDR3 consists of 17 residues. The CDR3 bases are TGTGCCAGCAGCTTTCGCCGAGGGGGCGGGGGAAGAGCTACGCAGTATTTT. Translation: CASSFRRGGGGRATQYF.

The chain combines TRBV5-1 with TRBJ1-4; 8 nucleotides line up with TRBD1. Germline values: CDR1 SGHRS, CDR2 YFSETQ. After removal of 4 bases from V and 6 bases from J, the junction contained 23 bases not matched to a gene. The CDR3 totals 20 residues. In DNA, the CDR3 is TGCGCCAGCAGCGGGACGTTCGGGGCAGGGGGCACCCAGCTCTATGAAAAACTGTTTTTT. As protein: CASSGTFGAGGTQLYEKLFF.

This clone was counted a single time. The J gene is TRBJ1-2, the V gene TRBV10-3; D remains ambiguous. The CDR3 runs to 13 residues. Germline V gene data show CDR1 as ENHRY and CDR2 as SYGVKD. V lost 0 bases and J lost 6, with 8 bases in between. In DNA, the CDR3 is TGTGCCATCAGTGAGTCGTCAGCGAATGGCTACACCTTC. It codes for CAISESSANGYTF.

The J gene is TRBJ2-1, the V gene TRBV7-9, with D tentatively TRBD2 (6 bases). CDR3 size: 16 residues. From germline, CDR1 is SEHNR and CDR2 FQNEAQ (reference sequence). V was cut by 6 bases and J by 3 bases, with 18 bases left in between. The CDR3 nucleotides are TGTGCCAGCAGGTCCCCCCGGGACTCGATCTACAATGAGCAGTTCTTC. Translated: CASRSPRDSIYNEQFF.

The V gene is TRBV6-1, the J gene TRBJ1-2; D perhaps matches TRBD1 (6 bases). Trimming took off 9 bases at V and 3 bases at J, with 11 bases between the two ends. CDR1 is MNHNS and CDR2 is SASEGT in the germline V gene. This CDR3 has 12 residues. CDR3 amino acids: CASRGPYYGYTF. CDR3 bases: TGTGCCAGTCGGGGGCCCTACTATGGCTACACCTTC.

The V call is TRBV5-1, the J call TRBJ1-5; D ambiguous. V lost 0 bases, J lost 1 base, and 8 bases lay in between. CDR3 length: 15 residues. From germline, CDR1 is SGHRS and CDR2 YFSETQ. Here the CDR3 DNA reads TGCGCCAGCAGCTTGGGGCCGGAAAGCAATCAGCCCCAGCATTTT. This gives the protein CASSLGPESNQPQHF.

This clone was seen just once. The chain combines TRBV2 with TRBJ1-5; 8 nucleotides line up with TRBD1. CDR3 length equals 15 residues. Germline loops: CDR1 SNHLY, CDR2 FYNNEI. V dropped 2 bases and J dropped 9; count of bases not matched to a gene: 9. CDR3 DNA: TGTGCCAGCAGTGAATGGGGGACAGGTTGTCGGCCCCAGCATTTT. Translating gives CASSEWGTGCRPQHF.

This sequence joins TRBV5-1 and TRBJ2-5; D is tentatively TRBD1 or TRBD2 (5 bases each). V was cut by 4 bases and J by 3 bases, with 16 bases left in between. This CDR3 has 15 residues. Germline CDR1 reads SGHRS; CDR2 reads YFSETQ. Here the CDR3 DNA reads TGCGCCAGCAGCCGGGGCGTAGCGCGGGAAGAGACCCAGTACTTC. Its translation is CASSRGVAREETQYF.

The CDR3 sequence is CASSYSGGQETQYF. CDR3 nucleotides: TGTGCCAGCAGTTACTCCGGGGGCCAAGAGACCCAGTACTTC. The chain joins TRBV6-5 to TRBJ2-5; possible D gene TRBD2, 6 bases. Germline V gives CDR1 MNHEY, CDR2 SVGAGI. Trimming stripped 0 bases from V and 1 base from J, with 6 bases between. The CDR3 consists of 14 residues.

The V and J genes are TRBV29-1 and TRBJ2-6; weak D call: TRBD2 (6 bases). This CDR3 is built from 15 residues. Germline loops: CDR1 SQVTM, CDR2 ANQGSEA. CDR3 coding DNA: TGCGGAACCGGGACTCCCGTATCTGGGGCCAACGTCCTGACTTTC. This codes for CGTGTPVSGANVLTF.

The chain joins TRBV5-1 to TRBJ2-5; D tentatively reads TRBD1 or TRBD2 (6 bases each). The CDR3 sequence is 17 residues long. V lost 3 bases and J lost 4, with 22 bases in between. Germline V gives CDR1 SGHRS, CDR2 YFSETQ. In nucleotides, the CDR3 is TGCGCCAGCAGCTCGGGACCGGGGGCAAACCTAAGAGAGACCCAGTACTTC. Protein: CASSSGPGANLRETQYF.

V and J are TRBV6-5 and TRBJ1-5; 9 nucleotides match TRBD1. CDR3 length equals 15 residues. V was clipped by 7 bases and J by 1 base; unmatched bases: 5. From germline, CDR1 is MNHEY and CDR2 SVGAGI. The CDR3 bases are TGTGCCAGCACCCCCACAGGGGGCAGCAATCAGCCCCAGCATTTT. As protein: CASTPTGGSNQPQHF.

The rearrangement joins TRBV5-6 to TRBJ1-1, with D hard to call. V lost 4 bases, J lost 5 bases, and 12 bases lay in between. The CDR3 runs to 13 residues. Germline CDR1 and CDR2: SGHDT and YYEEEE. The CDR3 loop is CASSLGGGTEAFF. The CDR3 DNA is TGTGCCAGCAGCCTTGGCGGAGGAACTGAAGCTTTCTTT.

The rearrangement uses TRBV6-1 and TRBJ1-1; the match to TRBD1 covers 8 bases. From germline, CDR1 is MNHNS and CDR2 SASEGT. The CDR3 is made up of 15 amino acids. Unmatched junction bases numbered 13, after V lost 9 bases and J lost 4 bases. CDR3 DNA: TGTGCCAGTTGGCCCGGGACAGGCCGGGGCACTGAAGCTTTCTTT. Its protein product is CASWPGTGRGTEAFF.

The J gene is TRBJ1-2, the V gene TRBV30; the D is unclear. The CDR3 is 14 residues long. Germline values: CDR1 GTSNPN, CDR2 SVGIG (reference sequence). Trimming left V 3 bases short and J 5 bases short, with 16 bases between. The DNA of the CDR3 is TGTGCCTGGAGGGCAGATGTTTCGAGGTATGGCTACACCTTC. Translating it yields CAWRADVSRYGYTF.

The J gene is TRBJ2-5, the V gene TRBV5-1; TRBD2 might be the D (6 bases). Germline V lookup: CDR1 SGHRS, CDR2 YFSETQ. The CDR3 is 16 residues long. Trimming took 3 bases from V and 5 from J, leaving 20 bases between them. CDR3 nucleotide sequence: TGCGCCAGCAGCTCGTCCGGGGGTACGGCGAGGGAGACCCAGTACTTC. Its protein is CASSSSGGTARETQYF. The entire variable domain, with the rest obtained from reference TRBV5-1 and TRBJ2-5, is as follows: KAGVTQTPRYLIKTRGQQVTLSCSPISGHRSVSWYQQTPGQGLQFLFEYFSETQRNKGNFPGRFSGRQFSNSRSEMNVSTLELGDSALYLCASSSSGGTARETQYFGPGTRLLVL.

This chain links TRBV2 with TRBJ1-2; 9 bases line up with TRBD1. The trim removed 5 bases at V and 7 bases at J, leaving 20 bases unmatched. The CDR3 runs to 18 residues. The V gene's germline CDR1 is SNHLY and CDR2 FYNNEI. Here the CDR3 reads CASSSHSLNRGPRGGYTF. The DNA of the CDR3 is TGTGCCAGCAGTTCTCATTCTTTAAACAGGGGGCCGAGGGGTGGCTACACCTTC.

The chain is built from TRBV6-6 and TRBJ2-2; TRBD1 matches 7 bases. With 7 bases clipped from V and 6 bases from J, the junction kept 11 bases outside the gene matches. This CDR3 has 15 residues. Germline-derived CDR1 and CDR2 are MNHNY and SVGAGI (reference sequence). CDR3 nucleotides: TGTGCCAGCACCGCGACAGGGCTTTTCGCCGGGGAGCTGTTTTTT. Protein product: CASTATGLFAGELFF.

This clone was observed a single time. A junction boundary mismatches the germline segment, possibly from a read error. This CDR3 is CASTEFIGQLNTGELFF. The DNA of the CDR3 is TGTGCCAGCACTGAATTTATCGGACAGCTGAACACCGGGGAGCTGTTTTTT. V usage is TRBV6-1 and J usage is TRBJ2-2; a weak D match, TRBD1 (6 bases). The CDR3 length is 17 residues. CDR1 and CDR2 from the germline V gene are MNHNS and SASEGT.

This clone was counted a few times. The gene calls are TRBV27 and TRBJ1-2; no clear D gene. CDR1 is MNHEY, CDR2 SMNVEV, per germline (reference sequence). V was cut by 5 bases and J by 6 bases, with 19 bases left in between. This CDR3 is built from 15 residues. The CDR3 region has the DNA TGTGCCAGCAGTCACCAAACACCAAGGCTAGATGGCTACACCTTC. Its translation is CASSHQTPRLDGYTF.

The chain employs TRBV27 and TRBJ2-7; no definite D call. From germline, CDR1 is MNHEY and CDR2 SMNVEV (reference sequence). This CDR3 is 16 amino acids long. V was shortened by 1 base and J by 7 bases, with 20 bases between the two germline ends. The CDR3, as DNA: TGTGCCAGCAGTTTATTTGCCGAAACGGCAGATTGGGAGCAGTACTTC. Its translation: CASSLFAETADWEQYF.

The CDR3 sequence is CASSSVQATDTQYF. Here the CDR3 DNA reads TGTGCCAGCAGTTCCGTGCAGGCAACAGATACGCAGTATTTT. The genes are TRBV6-5 and TRBJ2-3; no firm D call. CDR3 length: 14 amino acids. Trimming stripped 4 bases from V and 3 bases from J, with 11 bases between. The V gene's germline CDR1 is MNHEY and CDR2 SVGAGI.